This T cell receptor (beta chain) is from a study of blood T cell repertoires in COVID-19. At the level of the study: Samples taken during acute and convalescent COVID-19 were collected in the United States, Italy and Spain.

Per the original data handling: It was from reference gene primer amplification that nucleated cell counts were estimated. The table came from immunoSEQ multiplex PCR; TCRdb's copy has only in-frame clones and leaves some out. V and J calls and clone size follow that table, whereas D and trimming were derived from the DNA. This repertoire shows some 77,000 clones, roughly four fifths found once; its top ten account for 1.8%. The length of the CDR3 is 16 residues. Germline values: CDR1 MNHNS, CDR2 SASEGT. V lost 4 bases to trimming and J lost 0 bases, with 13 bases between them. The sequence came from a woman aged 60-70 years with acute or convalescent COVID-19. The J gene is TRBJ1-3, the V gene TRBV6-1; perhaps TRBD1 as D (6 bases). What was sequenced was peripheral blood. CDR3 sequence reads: CASSVGGAGSGNTIYF. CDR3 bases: TGTGCCAGCAGTGTAGGGGGTGCCGGCTCTGGAAACACCATATATTTT.